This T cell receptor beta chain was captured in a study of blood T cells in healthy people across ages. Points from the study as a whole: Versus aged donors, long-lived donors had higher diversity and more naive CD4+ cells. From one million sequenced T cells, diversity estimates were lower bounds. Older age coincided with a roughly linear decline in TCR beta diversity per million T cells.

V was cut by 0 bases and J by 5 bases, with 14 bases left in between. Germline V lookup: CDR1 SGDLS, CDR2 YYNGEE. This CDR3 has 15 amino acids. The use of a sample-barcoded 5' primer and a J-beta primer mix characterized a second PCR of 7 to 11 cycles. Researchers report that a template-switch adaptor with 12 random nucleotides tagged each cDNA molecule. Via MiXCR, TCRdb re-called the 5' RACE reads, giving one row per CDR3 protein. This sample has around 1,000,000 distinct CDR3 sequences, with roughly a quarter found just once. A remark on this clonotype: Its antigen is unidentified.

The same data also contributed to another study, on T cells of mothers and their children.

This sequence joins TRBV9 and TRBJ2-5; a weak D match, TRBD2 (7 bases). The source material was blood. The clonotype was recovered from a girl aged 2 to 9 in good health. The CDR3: CASSVGGRGAETQYF. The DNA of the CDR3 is TGTGCCAGCAGCGTAGGGGGCCGGGGGGCTGAGACCCAGTACTTC. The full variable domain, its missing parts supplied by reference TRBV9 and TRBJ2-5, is DSGVTQTPKHLITATGQRVTLRCSPRSGDLSVYWYQQSLDQGLQFLIQYYNGEERAKGNILERFSAQQFPDLHSELNLSSLELGDSALYFCASSVGGRGAETQYFGPGTRLLVL.